This T cell receptor (beta chain) comes out of a study of identical twins. Points from the study as a whole: Monozygotic twin pairs showed more out-of-frame TCR alpha sharing than models estimated. Low generation probability was overrepresented in out-of-frame alpha sequences shared by twins.

A universal primer site was added by template switching, and unique molecular identifiers were carried by the cDNA. Via MiXCR, TCRdb re-called the 5' RACE reads, giving one row per CDR3 protein. The sample carries 410,000 or so distinct CDR3 sequences, under 20% recorded once. This CDR3 comprises 12 residues. Trimming shortened V by 2 bases and J by 3 bases, and 5 bases separated the two germline ends. On this clonotype itself: The antigen remains undetermined.

The specimen was naive T cells sorted from blood. The sequence derives from a man aged 45-60 years in good health. The J gene is TRBJ2-7, the V gene TRBV12-3 or TRBV12-4, with D unresolved. CDR3: CASSLNHYEQYF. DNA for the CDR3: TGTGCCAGCAGTTTAAACCACTACGAGCAGTACTTC.